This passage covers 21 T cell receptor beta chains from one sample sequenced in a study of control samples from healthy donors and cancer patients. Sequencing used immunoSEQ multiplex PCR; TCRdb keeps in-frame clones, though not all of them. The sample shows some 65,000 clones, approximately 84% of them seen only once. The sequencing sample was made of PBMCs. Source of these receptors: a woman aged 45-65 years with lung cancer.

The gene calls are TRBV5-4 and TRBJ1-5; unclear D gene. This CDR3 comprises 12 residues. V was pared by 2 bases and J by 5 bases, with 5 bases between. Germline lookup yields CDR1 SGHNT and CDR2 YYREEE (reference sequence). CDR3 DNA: TGTGCCAGCAGCTTCTTGGATCAGCCCCAGCATTTT. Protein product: CASSFLDQPQHF.

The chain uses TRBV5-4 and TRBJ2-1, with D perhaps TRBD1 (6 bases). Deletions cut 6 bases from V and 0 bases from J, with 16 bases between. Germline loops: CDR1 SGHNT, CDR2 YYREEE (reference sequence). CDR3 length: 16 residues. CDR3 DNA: TGTGCCAGCACCATCACAGGGCGCAGCTCCTACAATGAGCAGTTCTTC. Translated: CASTITGRSSYNEQFF.

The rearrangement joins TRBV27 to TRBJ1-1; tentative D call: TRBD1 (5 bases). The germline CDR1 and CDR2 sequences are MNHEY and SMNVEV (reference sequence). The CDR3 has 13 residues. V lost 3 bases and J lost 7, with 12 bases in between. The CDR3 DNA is TGTGCCAGCAGTTTGCCCCGGGGCGGTGAAGCTTTCTTT. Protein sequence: CASSLPRGGEAFF.

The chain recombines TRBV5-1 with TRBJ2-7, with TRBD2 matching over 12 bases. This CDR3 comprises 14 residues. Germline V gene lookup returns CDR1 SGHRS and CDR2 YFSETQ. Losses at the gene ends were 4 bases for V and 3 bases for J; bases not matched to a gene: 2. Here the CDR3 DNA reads TGCGCCAGCAGCCCGGGACTAGCGGGCTACGAGCAGTACTTC. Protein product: CASSPGLAGYEQYF.

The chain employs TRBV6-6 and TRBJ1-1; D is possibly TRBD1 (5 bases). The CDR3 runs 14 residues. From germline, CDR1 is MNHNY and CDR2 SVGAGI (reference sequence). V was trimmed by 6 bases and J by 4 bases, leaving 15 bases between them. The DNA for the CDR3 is TGTGCCAGCAGCCCGGGAGGGGAAATCACTGAAGCTTTCTTT. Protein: CASSPGGEITEAFF.

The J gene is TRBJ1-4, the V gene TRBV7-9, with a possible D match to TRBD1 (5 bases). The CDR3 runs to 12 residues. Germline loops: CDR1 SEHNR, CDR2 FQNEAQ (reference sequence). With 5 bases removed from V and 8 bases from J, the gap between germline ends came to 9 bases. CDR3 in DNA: TGTGCCAGCAGCGGGGGTGGGGAAAAACTGTTTTTT. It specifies CASSGGGEKLFF. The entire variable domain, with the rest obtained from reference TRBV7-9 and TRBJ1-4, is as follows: DTGVSQNPRHKITKRGQNVTFRCDPISEHNRLYWYRQTLGQGPEFLTYFQNEAQLEKSRLLSDRFSAERPKGSFSTLEIQRTEQGDSAMYLCASSGGGEKLFFGSGTQLSVL.

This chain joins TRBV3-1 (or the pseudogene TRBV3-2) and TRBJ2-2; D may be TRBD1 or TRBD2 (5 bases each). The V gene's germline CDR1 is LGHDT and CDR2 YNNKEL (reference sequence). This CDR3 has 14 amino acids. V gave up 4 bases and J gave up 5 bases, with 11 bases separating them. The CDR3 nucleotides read TGTGCCAGCAGCCTCCGGGGACCAACCGGGGAGCTGTTTTTT. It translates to CASSLRGPTGELFF.

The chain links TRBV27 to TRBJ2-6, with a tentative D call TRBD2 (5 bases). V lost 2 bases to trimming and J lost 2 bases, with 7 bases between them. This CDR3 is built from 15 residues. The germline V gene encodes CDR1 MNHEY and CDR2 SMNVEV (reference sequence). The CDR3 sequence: CASSLVGAGANVLTF. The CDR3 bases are TGTGCCAGCAGTTTAGTGGGAGCTGGGGCCAACGTCCTGACTTTC.

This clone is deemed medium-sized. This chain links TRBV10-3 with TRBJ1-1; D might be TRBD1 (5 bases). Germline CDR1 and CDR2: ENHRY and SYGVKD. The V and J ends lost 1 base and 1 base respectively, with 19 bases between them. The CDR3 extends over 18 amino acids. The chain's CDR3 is CAISEFNARAPRNTEAFF. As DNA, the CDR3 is TGTGCCATCAGTGAGTTTAACGCCAGGGCACCCCGGAACACTGAAGCTTTCTTT.

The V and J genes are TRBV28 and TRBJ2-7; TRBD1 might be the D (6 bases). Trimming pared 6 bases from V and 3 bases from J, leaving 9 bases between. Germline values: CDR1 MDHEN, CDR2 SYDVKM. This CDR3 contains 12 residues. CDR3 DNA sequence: TGTGCCAGCAGACCACAGGGCTACGAGCAGTACTTC. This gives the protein CASRPQGYEQYF. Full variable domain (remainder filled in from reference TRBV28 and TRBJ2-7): DVKVTQSSRYLVKRTGEKVFLECVQDMDHENMFWYRQDPGLGLRLIYFSYDVKMKEKGDIPEGYSVSREKKERFSLILESASTNQTSMYLCASRPQGYEQYFGPGTRLTVT.

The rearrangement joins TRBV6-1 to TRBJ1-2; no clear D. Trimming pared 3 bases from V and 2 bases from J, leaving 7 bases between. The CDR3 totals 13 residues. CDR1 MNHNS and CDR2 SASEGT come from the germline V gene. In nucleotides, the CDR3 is TGTGCCAGCAGTGAGGGGTTAAACTATGGCTACACCTTC. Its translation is CASSEGLNYGYTF.

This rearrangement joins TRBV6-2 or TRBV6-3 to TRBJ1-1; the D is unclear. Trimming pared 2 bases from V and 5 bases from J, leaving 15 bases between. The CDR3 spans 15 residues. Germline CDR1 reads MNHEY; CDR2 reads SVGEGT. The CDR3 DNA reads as TGTGCCAGCAGTTACGTAGCAGGCCCAGGAACTGAAGCTTTCTTT. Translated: CASSYVAGPGTEAFF.

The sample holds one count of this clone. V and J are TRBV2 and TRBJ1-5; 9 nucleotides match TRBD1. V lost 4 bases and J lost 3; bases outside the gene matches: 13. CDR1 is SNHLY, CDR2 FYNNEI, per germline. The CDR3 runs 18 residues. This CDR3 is CASSGSPGQGAFNQPQHF. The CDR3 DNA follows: TGTGCCAGCAGTGGATCCCCGGGACAGGGAGCCTTCAATCAGCCCCAGCATTTT.

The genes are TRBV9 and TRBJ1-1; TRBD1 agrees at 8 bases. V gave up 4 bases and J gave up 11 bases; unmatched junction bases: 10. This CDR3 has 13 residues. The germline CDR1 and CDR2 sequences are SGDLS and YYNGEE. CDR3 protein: CASSLGQGRDAFF. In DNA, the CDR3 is TGTGCCAGCAGCCTTGGACAGGGCAGGGACGCTTTCTTT.

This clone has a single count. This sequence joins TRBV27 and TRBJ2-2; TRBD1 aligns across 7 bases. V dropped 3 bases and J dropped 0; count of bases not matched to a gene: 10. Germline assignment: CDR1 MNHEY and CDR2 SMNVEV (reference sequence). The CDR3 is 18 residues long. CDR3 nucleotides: TGTGCCAGCAGTTTTTGGGACAGCGGCTCTTCGAACACCGGGGAGCTGTTTTTT. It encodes CASSFWDSGSSNTGELFF.

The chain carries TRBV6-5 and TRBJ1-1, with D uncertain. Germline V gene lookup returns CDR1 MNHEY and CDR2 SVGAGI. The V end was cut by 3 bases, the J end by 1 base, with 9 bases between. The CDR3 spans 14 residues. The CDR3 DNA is TGTGCCAGCAGTTATTTCCCAGAGAACACTGAAGCTTTCTTT. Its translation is CASSYFPENTEAFF.

CDR3 amino acids: CASSLGYTQETQYF. CDR3 coding DNA: TGTGCCAGCAGCTTAGGGTATACCCAAGAGACCCAGTACTTC. This chain joins TRBV7-9 and TRBJ2-5; D remains unclear. This CDR3 has 14 amino acids. CDR1 and CDR2 from the germline V gene are SEHNR and FQNEAQ (reference sequence). V was shortened by 1 base and J by 1 base, with 7 bases between the two germline ends. Drawing the rest from reference TRBV7-9 and TRBJ2-5, the complete variable domain is DTGVSQNPRHKITKRGQNVTFRCDPISEHNRLYWYRQTLGQGPEFLTYFQNEAQLEKSRLLSDRFSAERPKGSFSTLEIQRTEQGDSAMYLCASSLGYTQETQYFGPGTRLLVL.

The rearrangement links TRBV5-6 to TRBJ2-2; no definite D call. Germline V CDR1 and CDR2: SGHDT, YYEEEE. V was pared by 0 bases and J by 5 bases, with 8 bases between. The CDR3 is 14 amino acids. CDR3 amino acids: CASSLVTGTGELFF. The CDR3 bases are TGTGCCAGCAGCTTGGTAACGGGTACCGGGGAGCTGTTTTTT.

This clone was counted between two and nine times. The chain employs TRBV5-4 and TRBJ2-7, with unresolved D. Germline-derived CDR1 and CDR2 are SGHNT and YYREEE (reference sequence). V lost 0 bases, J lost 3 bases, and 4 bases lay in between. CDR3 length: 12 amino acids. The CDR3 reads CASSLDRYEQYF. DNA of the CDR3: TGTGCCAGCAGCTTGGATCGCTACGAGCAGTACTTC. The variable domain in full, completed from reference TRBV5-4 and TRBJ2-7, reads ETGVTQSPTHLIKTRGQQVTLRCSSQSGHNTVSWYQQALGQGPQFIFQYYREEENGRGNFPPRFSGLQFPNYSSELNVNALELDDSALYLCASSLDRYEQYFGPGTRLTVT.

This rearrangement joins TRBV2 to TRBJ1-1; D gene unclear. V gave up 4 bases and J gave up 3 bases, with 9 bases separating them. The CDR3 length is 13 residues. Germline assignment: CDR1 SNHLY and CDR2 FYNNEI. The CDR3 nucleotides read TGTGCCAGCAGTGTATACCTCCACACTGAAGCTTTCTTT. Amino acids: CASSVYLHTEAFF. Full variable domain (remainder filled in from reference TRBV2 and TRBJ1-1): EPEVTQTPSHQVTQMGQEVILRCVPISNHLYFYWYRQILGQKVEFLVSFYNNEISEKSEIFDDQFSVERPDGSNFTLKIRSTKLEDSAMYFCASSVYLHTEAFFGQGTRLTVV.

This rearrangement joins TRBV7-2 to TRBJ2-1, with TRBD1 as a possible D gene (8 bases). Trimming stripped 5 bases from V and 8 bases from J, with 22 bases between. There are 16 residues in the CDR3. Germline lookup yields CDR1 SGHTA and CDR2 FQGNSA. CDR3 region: CASSPIYRGGRDEQFF. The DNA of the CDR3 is TGTGCCAGCAGCCCGATCTACAGGGGGGGAAGAGATGAGCAGTTCTTC. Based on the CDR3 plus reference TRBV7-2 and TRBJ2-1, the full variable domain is GAGVSQSPSNKVTEKGKDVELRCDPISGHTALYWYRQSLGQGLEFLIYFQGNSAPDKSGLPSDRFSAERTGGSVSTLTIQRTQQEDSAVYLCASSPIYRGGRDEQFFGPGTRLTVL.